These 21 T cell receptor beta chains originate from one sample sequenced in a study of technical replicates of blood from a few donors. The method was immunoSEQ multiplex PCR; TCRdb's version includes in-frame clones alone and lacks a portion of them. The repertoire consists of about 83,000 clones, with roughly nine tenths occurring once and the leading ten covering 0.27%. The sample taken for sequencing was T cells isolated from PBMCs. The receptors shown here come from a human donor in good health.

The CDR3 sequence is CASRSGTIQYF. CDR3 bases: TGTGCCAGCAGGAGCGGCACCATTCAGTACTTC. The J gene is TRBJ2-4, the V gene TRBV6-1; a possible D gene is TRBD2 (5 bases). The germline V and J ends were trimmed by 6 bases and 9 bases, with 9 bases remaining between them. The CDR3 length is 11 residues. Germline-derived CDR1 and CDR2 are MNHNS and SASEGT.

The V call is TRBV11-3, the J call TRBJ2-3; D not certain. V gave up 5 bases and J gave up 2 bases, with 11 bases separating them. The CDR3 length is 14 residues. Per germline, CDR1 SGHNT and CDR2 YENEEA. CDR3 coding DNA: TGTGCCAGCAGCCCACGGAGCTCCACAGATACGCAGTATTTT. Translated, it gives CASSPRSSTDTQYF.

The V and J genes are TRBV19 and TRBJ2-3; TRBD1 agrees at 10 bases. Germline trimming cut 10 bases from V and 4 bases from J; bases unmatched to any gene: 11. The CDR3 is 15 amino acids. Germline V lookup: CDR1 LNHDA, CDR2 SQIVND (reference sequence). CDR3 in amino acids: CATRDRGLPSDTQYF. DNA for the CDR3: TGTGCCACCCGGGACAGGGGCCTCCCGTCAGATACGCAGTATTTT. Using reference TRBV19 and TRBJ2-3 for the parts outside the CDR3, the full variable domain is DGGITQSPKYLFRKEGQNVTLSCEQNLNHDAMYWYRQDPGQGLRLIYYSQIVNDFQKGDIAEGYSVSREKKESFPLTVTSAQKNPTAFYLCATRDRGLPSDTQYFGPGTRLTVL.

The V gene is TRBV9, the J gene TRBJ2-7; 9 nucleotides agree with TRBD1. The CDR3 runs to 14 residues. In germline, CDR1 is SGDLS, CDR2 YYNGEE. Trimming took 5 bases from V and 6 from J; bases not matched to a gene: 9. DNA for the CDR3: TGTGCCAGCAGTCCGGGACAGGGTATTTTCGAGCAGTACTTC. It encodes CASSPGQGIFEQYF.

V gene TRBV7-9 combines with J gene TRBJ1-2; D may be TRBD1 (6 bases). Trimming removed 5 bases at V and 2 bases at J, with 18 bases between. This CDR3 contains 16 residues. Per the germline V gene, CDR1 is SEHNR and CDR2 is FQNEAQ (reference sequence). CDR3 DNA sequence: TGTGCCAGCAGCCCCACTCCGGGACATGAAAACTATGGCTACACCTTC. Protein sequence: CASSPTPGHENYGYTF.

This rearrangement joins TRBV28 to TRBJ1-2; D gene ambiguous. This CDR3 is built from 14 residues. Per germline, CDR1 MDHEN and CDR2 SYDVKM. Trimming removed 5 bases at V and 4 bases at J, with 14 bases between. CDR3: CASSKLGQPYGYTF. DNA of the CDR3: TGTGCCAGCAGTAAACTTGGGCAGCCCTATGGCTACACCTTC.

The chain couples TRBV9 to TRBJ1-2, with TRBD1 as a possible D gene (6 bases). Looked up from germline, CDR1 is SGDLS and CDR2 is YYNGEE. Trimming pared 5 bases from V and 8 bases from J, leaving 10 bases between. The length of the CDR3 is 11 residues. For the CDR3, the DNA is TGTGCCAGCAGTCCGGGACACGGCTACACCTTC. Encoded protein: CASSPGHGYTF.

The rearrangement links TRBV28 to TRBJ2-7, with D perhaps matching TRBD1 (6 bases). The V and J ends lost 6 bases and 0 bases respectively, with 12 bases between them. The CDR3 extends over 14 amino acids. Per germline, CDR1 MDHEN and CDR2 SYDVKM. This CDR3 reads CASSQDRNSYEQYF. For the CDR3, the DNA is TGTGCCAGCAGCCAAGACAGGAACTCCTACGAGCAGTACTTC.

The chain recombines TRBV19 with TRBJ1-5; D is possibly TRBD1 (5 bases). Trimming left V 7 bases short and J 4 bases short, with 20 bases between. This CDR3 spans 16 amino acids. In germline, CDR1 is LNHDA, CDR2 SQIVND (reference sequence). CDR3 region: CASNPKLRDLNQPQHF. CDR3 sequence (DNA): TGTGCCAGTAACCCAAAGCTCAGGGATCTTAATCAGCCCCAGCATTTT.

The chain employs TRBV13 and TRBJ2-7; D is uncertain. This CDR3 has 11 amino acids. CDR1 PRHDT and CDR2 FYEKMQ come from the germline V gene (reference sequence). Trimming shortened V by 3 bases and J by 3 bases, and 3 bases separated the two germline ends. The CDR3 loop is CASSFNYEQYF. DNA of the CDR3: TGTGCCAGCAGCTTTAACTACGAGCAGTACTTC. Complete variable domain (other parts from reference TRBV13 and TRBJ2-7): AAGVIQSPRHLIKEKRETATLKCYPIPRHDTVYWYQQGPGQDPQFLISFYEKMQSDKGSIPDRFSAQQFSDYHSELNMSSLELGDSALYFCASSFNYEQYFGPGTRLTVT.

The chain uses TRBV25-1 and TRBJ2-3; D is possibly TRBD1 (7 bases). The CDR3 length is 11 residues. V shed 6 bases and J shed 14 bases, with 15 bases lying between them. Per germline, CDR1 MGHDK and CDR2 SYGVNS. The CDR3 DNA reads as TGTGCCAGCAGGTGGGGGGACAGAAGGTATTTT. Amino acid sequence: CASRWGDRRYF.

The genes are TRBV28 and TRBJ1-5; D is unresolved. This CDR3 has 14 amino acids. Trimming took 0 bases from V and 4 from J, leaving 7 bases between them. In germline, CDR1 is MDHEN, CDR2 SYDVKM. CDR3 amino acids: CASSLWGGNQPQHF. In nucleotides, the CDR3 is TGTGCCAGCAGTTTATGGGGAGGGAATCAGCCCCAGCATTTT.

The rearrangement links TRBV9 to TRBJ2-5, with TRBD2 matching 10 bases. Unmatched junction bases numbered 13, after V lost 4 bases and J lost 4 bases. The V gene's germline CDR1 is SGDLS and CDR2 YYNGEE. The CDR3 is 17 amino acids. CDR3 sequence: CASSPTASGGGRETQYF. CDR3 bases: TGTGCCAGCAGCCCCACGGCCAGCGGGGGGGGGCGAGAGACCCAGTACTTC.

The chain employs TRBV28 and TRBJ1-3, with D maybe TRBD1 (5 bases). This CDR3 region has 12 residues. V lost 11 bases and J lost 0, with 8 bases in between. CDR1 is MDHEN, CDR2 SYDVKM, per germline. This CDR3 is CAGRGSGNTIYF. CDR3 sequence (DNA): TGTGCCGGGAGGGGCTCTGGAAACACCATATATTTT.

This clone was recorded a few times. This chain joins TRBV19 and TRBJ1-1; tentatively, D is TRBD1 (5 bases). This CDR3 has 17 amino acids. Trimming left V 10 bases short and J 0 bases short, with 24 bases between. CDR1 and CDR2 (germline): LNHDA, SQIVND (reference sequence). The CDR3 sequence is CATIPRGYQTMNTEAFF. CDR3 sequence (DNA): TGTGCCACCATCCCGCGGGGGTACCAGACCATGAACACTGAAGCTTTCTTT.

The rearrangement joins TRBV7-9 to TRBJ2-4, with D hard to call. This CDR3 spans 14 amino acids. V was cut by 1 base and J by 4 bases, with 8 bases left in between. Germline CDR1 reads SEHNR; CDR2 reads FQNEAQ (reference sequence). Written as DNA, the CDR3 is TGTGCCAGCAGCTTAGTGGCAGAAAAAAACATTCAGTACTTC. Translated: CASSLVAEKNIQYF.

V gene TRBV7-2 combines with J gene TRBJ1-5, with 11 bases that match TRBD1. V shed 1 base and J 9 bases; nucleotides not matched to a gene: 11. CDR3 length equals 17 residues. Germline V lookup: CDR1 SGHTA, CDR2 FQGNSA. The CDR3 DNA sequence: TGTGCCAGCAGCTTAGATTTTTGGACAGGGGGCCTTGGGCCCCAGCATTTT. As protein: CASSLDFWTGGLGPQHF.

The chain combines TRBV7-9 with TRBJ2-7; tentatively, D is TRBD1 (6 bases). The V gene's germline CDR1 is SEHNR and CDR2 FQNEAQ (reference sequence). CDR3 size: 15 residues. The germline V and J ends were trimmed by 5 bases and 0 bases, with 14 bases remaining between them. This CDR3 reads CASSLLYRDSYEQYF. The CDR3 nucleotides are TGTGCCAGCAGCCTTCTTTACAGGGACTCCTACGAGCAGTACTTC.

The V gene is TRBV5-1, the J gene TRBJ2-5; D not certain. The V and J ends lost 4 bases and 5 bases respectively, with 12 bases between them. Per the germline V gene, CDR1 is SGHRS and CDR2 is YFSETQ. The CDR3 totals 13 residues. The chain's CDR3 is CASSPDGRETQYF. CDR3 nucleotides: TGCGCCAGCAGCCCAGACGGCAGGGAGACCCAGTACTTC. Using reference TRBV5-1 and TRBJ2-5 for the parts outside the CDR3, the full variable domain is KAGVTQTPRYLIKTRGQQVTLSCSPISGHRSVSWYQQTPGQGLQFLFEYFSETQRNKGNFPGRFSGRQFSNSRSEMNVSTLELGDSALYLCASSPDGRETQYFGPGTRLLVL.

V is TRBV27 and J is TRBJ1-2; TRBD1 agrees at 11 bases. CDR1 and CDR2 from the germline V gene are MNHEY and SMNVEV (reference sequence). V shed 4 bases, J shed 7 bases, and the junction held 8 bases outside the gene matches. The length of the CDR3 is 15 residues. The CDR3, as DNA: TGTGCCAGCAGTTACCTCGGACAGGGGGCGAGTGGCTACACCTTC. The encoded protein is CASSYLGQGASGYTF.

This clone occurred once. The chain uses TRBV27 and TRBJ2-7; 7 bases line up with TRBD1. V was clipped by 5 bases and J by 3 bases; unmatched bases: 1. CDR1 MNHEY and CDR2 SMNVEV come from the germline V gene (reference sequence). CDR3 length equals 12 residues. CDR3 sequence: CASSGDSYEQYF. CDR3 sequence (DNA): TGTGCCAGCAGTGGGGACAGCTACGAGCAGTACTTC.